This entry lists 19 T cell receptor beta chains sequenced from one sample in a study of T cells in Graves' hyperthyroidism and ophthalmopathy. Amplified TCR beta CDR3 regions came from RNA transcripts. TCR CDR3 underwent first-round RT-PCR with the HTBI primer set. TCRdb fed the multiplex PCR reads into MiXCR, producing one record per CDR3 protein. The sample contains 450,000 to 500,000 distinct CDR3 sequences, about 22% of which appear only once. Sequencing was done on a sample of blood. The receptors derive from a woman between 65 and 79 years old with Graves' ophthalmopathy.

The rearrangement joins TRBV27 to TRBJ2-7; no clear D gene. The CDR3 extends over 12 amino acids. Trimming pared 6 bases from V and 2 bases from J, leaving 8 bases between. Germline CDR1 and CDR2: MNHEY and SMNVEV (reference sequence). This CDR3 reads CASSTNAYEQYF. The DNA of the CDR3 is TGTGCCAGCAGCACAAACGCCTACGAGCAGTACTTC.

This clonotype turned up a few times. This chain links TRBV7-9 with TRBJ2-2; D is possibly TRBD1 (6 bases). The CDR3 loop spans 15 amino acids. Trimming removed 3 bases from V and 2 bases from J, with 10 bases in between. The germline V gene has CDR1 SEHNR and CDR2 FQNEAQ (reference sequence). The CDR3 spells CASSFGTQNTGELFF. Written as DNA, the CDR3 is TGTGCCAGCAGCTTCGGGACACAAAACACCGGGGAGCTGTTTTTT.

This clonotype was detected ten times or more. The CDR3 region has the DNA TGTGCCAGCAGTTTCAAGCCGAACACTGAAGCTTTCTTT. Its protein product is CASSFKPNTEAFF. This chain links TRBV27 with TRBJ1-1; D is undetermined. The germline V and J ends were trimmed by 3 bases and 1 base, with 6 bases remaining between them. The germline V gene has CDR1 MNHEY and CDR2 SMNVEV (reference sequence). This CDR3 is 13 amino acids long.

The chain couples TRBV12-5 to TRBJ2-7; the D is unclear. In germline, CDR1 is LGHNT, CDR2 FRNRAP. The V end lost 2 bases, the J end lost 4 bases, and 9 bases lay between the germline ends. CDR3 size: 13 residues. The CDR3 reads CASGLYSAYEQYF. Here the CDR3 DNA reads TGTGCTAGTGGTTTGTATTCAGCATACGAGCAGTACTTC.

The rearrangement links TRBV10-3 to TRBJ1-3, with D uncertain. CDR1 and CDR2 from the germline V gene are ENHRY and SYGVKD. The V end was cut by 8 bases, the J end by 0 bases, with 5 bases between. The CDR3 is 12 residues long. The CDR3 protein is CAIQSSGNTIYF. The CDR3 bases are TGTGCCATCCAGAGCTCTGGAAACACCATATATTTT.

This clonotype was counted a few times. The chain combines TRBV27 with TRBJ1-4; possible D gene TRBD1, 5 bases. Trimming removed 4 bases at V and 6 bases at J, with 18 bases between. CDR3 length: 16 residues. Germline CDR1 MNHEY, CDR2 SMNVEV (reference sequence). Written as DNA, the CDR3 is TGTGCCAGCAGTTCGGTTTCGGGGCCGCCCTATGAAAAACTGTTTTTT. Amino acids: CASSSVSGPPYEKLFF.

Notes on this clonotype: A junction end diverges from the germline sequence, so it may reflect a read error. The genes are TRBV6-1 and TRBJ1-1, with no clear D. Germline CDR1 MNHNS, CDR2 SASEGT. This CDR3 spans 15 amino acids. The CDR3 here is CASSEALGGNTEALF. CDR3 coding DNA: TGTGCCAGCAGTGAAGCGCTGGGCGGTAACACTGAAGCTCTCTTT.

This clonotype was seen many times. The CDR3 loop is CASSPLDVSDHEQYF. CDR3 nucleotide sequence: TGCGCCAGCAGCCCCCTGGACGTCTCAGACCACGAGCAGTACTTC. The chain uses TRBV5-1 and TRBJ2-7; D not resolved. Trimming shortened V by 4 bases and J by 5 bases, and 19 bases separated the two germline ends. Germline V gene data show CDR1 as SGHRS and CDR2 as YFSETQ. The CDR3 spans 15 residues.

This clonotype was picked up a small number of times. The chain links TRBV4-3 to TRBJ2-5; D remains unclear. The length of the CDR3 is 13 residues. Germline CDR1 and CDR2: LGHNA and YSLEER. The germline V and J ends were trimmed by 0 bases and 7 bases, with 9 bases remaining between them. CDR3 nucleotides: TGCGCCAGCAGCCAAGACACCATGGGGACCCAGTACTTC. Translated, it gives CASSQDTMGTQYF.

This clonotype was counted at least ten times. J is TRBJ2-1 and V is TRBV11-2; D ambiguous. The V gene lost 0 bases and the J gene lost 10 bases, with 4 bases spanning the gap. Germline V CDR1 and CDR2: SGHAT, FQNNGV. The CDR3 length is 11 residues. DNA for the CDR3: TGTGCCAGCAGCTTAGAGAACGAGCAGTTCTTC. It translates to CASSLENEQFF. Full variable domain (rest looked up from reference TRBV11-2 and TRBJ2-1): EAGVAQSPRYKIIEKRQSVAFWCNPISGHATLYWYQQILGQGPKLLIQFQNNGVVDDSQLPKDRFSAERLKGVDSTLKIQPAKLEDSAVYLCASSLENEQFFGPGTRLTVL.

As DNA, the CDR3 is TGCAGTGCTAGAAATACCCTTTCAAATATATACGAGCAGTACTTC. It codes for CSARNTLSNIYEQYF. The gene calls are TRBV20-1 and TRBJ2-7; D is undetermined. Trimming left V 2 bases short and J 4 bases short, with 18 bases between. The germline CDR1 and CDR2 sequences are DFQATT and SNEGSKA (reference sequence). This CDR3 is 15 amino acids long.

The V gene is TRBV7-6, the J gene TRBJ2-3, with D hard to call. The CDR3 covers 16 residues. CDR1 is SGHVS, CDR2 FNYEAQ, per germline. Trimming cost V 5 bases and J 2 bases, with 17 bases left between them. The CDR3 DNA follows: TGTGCCAGCAGCCGTGCTCCCCTGGTGGCCACAGATACGCAGTATTTT. This translates into CASSRAPLVATDTQYF. Supplemented by reference TRBV7-6 and TRBJ2-3, the full variable domain reads GAGVSQSPRYKVTKRGQDVALRCDPISGHVSLYWYRQALGQGPEFLTYFNYEAQQDKSGLPNDRFSAERPEGSISTLTIQRTEQRDSAMYRCASSRAPLVATDTQYFGPGTRLTVL.

This clonotype was seen more than once but under ten times. This chain links TRBV5-1 with TRBJ1-1, with D perhaps TRBD1 (5 bases). Germline V gene data show CDR1 as SGHRS and CDR2 as YFSETQ. CDR3 length: 14 amino acids. V gave up 4 bases and J gave up 8 bases, with 18 bases separating them. The CDR3 DNA reads as TGCGCCAGCAGCGCCACAGGTCCATGGCCCGAAGCTTTCTTT. The encoded protein is CASSATGPWPEAFF.

The J gene is TRBJ2-7, the V gene TRBV6-2 or TRBV6-3; tentatively, D is TRBD1 or TRBD2 (5 bases each). Trimming stripped 4 bases from V and 4 bases from J, with 14 bases between. The CDR3 runs to 14 residues. The germline CDR1 and CDR2 sequences are MNHEY and SVGEGT. CDR3 loop: CASSSGAPTYEQYF. DNA of the CDR3: TGTGCCAGCAGTTCCGGGGCCCCCACGTACGAGCAGTACTTC.

This clonotype showed up many times. V usage is TRBV6-1 and J usage is TRBJ2-2; possibly TRBD2 for D (6 bases). The CDR3 consists of 15 residues. V lost 7 bases and J 0 bases, leaving 12 bases between the germline ends. The germline CDR1 and CDR2 sequences are MNHNS and SASEGT. This chain's CDR3 is CASKEGNTNTGELFF. CDR3 DNA: TGTGCCAGCAAGGAGGGGAATACGAACACCGGGGAGCTGTTTTTT.

The chain couples TRBV29-1 to TRBJ1-2; D unresolved. CDR3 length equals 14 residues. Trimming pared 4 bases from V and 2 bases from J, leaving 14 bases between. The germline gives CDR1 SQVTM, CDR2 ANQGSEA. As DNA, the CDR3 is TGCAGCGTTGCCCCCCTCGGCAGGAACTATGGCTACACCTTC. It translates to CSVAPLGRNYGYTF.

This clonotype was seen a handful of times. This chain links TRBV5-1 with TRBJ2-1, with TRBD2 as a possible D gene (5 bases). The CDR3 has 14 amino acids. Germline values: CDR1 SGHRS, CDR2 YFSETQ. V was trimmed by 5 bases and J by 7 bases, leaving 16 bases between them. The CDR3 DNA follows: TGCGCCAGCAGTATGGGAGAGGCAAAAAATGAGCAGTTCTTC. Residues: CASSMGEAKNEQFF.

This clonotype was found a few times. The chain employs TRBV11-2 and TRBJ2-1; 9 bases map to TRBD1. CDR3 length equals 15 residues. Germline V gene data show CDR1 as SGHAT and CDR2 as FQNNGV. Germline trimming cut 8 bases from V and 9 bases from J; bases unmatched to any gene: 14. CDR3 sequence reads: CASPAPGQGFGEQFF. The DNA of the CDR3 is TGTGCCAGCCCTGCCCCGGGACAGGGTTTCGGTGAGCAGTTCTTC.

The table lists this clonotype with many counts. The rearrangement links TRBV12-3 or TRBV12-4 to TRBJ1-3, with D tentatively TRBD1 (5 bases). Between the trimmed V and J ends, which lost 10 bases and 2 bases, there was a span of 18 bases. The CDR3 consists of 15 residues. CDR3 coding DNA: TGTGCCACCCGACCCAGGGAATCGGCTGGAAACACCATATATTTT. It encodes CATRPRESAGNTIYF.